These 7 T cell receptor beta chains were all obtained from the same sample, sequenced in a study of cytomegalovirus exposure and HLA in healthy donors. PCR employed 60 Vbeta and 13 Jbeta primers. Sequencing was performed with immunoSEQ multiplex PCR; in TCRdb, only in-frame clones are kept and a portion is missing. This specimen shows 100,000 to 150,000 clones; the ten leading clones hold roughly 1.4%. The sequenced material came from PBMCs. The receptors were gathered from a woman in her thirties or forties in good health and CMV-seronegative.

The chain combines TRBV6-1 with TRBJ1-3, with 7 bases that match TRBD1. V lost 2 bases and J lost 4; bases outside the gene matches: 5. This CDR3 is 15 amino acids long. Germline-derived CDR1 and CDR2 are MNHNS and SASEGT. The CDR3 nucleotides read TGTGCCAGCAGTGAAATCCTACAGGGGGGAAACACCATATATTTT. This codes for CASSEILQGGNTIYF.

The chain combines TRBV28 with TRBJ1-3; 10 bases align to TRBD1. Germline assignment: CDR1 MDHEN and CDR2 SYDVKM. This CDR3 has 15 amino acids. V lost 2 bases and J lost 2; bases outside the gene matches: 0. CDR3 amino acids: CASSLGQGAGNTIYF. In DNA, the CDR3 is TGTGCCAGCAGTTTAGGACAGGGGGCTGGAAACACCATATATTTT.

V usage is TRBV10-2 and J usage is TRBJ1-3; 9 bases are shared with TRBD1. The CDR3 has 15 residues. V was clipped by 4 bases and J by 3 bases; unmatched bases: 4. From germline, CDR1 is WSHSY and CDR2 SAAADI. The CDR3 is CASSGTGEDGNTIYF. The CDR3 nucleotides read TGCGCCAGCAGTGGGACAGGGGAAGATGGAAACACCATATATTTT.

This chain connects TRBV28 to TRBJ1-4; D ambiguous. The CDR3 consists of 15 residues. CDR1 is MDHEN, CDR2 SYDVKM, per germline. V was clipped by 4 bases and J by 6 bases, with 15 bases between them. The CDR3 nucleotides read TGTGCCAGCAGTTCCCGGCGGGGAGGGCATGAAAAACTGTTTTTT. It is translated as CASSSRRGGHEKLFF.

This chain uses TRBV9 with TRBJ2-3; 9 bases match TRBD2. The germline gives CDR1 SGDLS, CDR2 YYNGEE. V gave up 4 bases and J gave up 0 bases; unmatched junction bases: 12. This CDR3 region has 18 residues. Written as DNA, the CDR3 is TGTGCCAGCAGCTCCGACACTGGAAGCGGGGGGAGCACAGATACGCAGTATTTT. This codes for CASSSDTGSGGSTDTQYF.

The chain carries TRBV28 and TRBJ1-1; weak D call: TRBD1 (6 bases). The CDR3 extends over 17 amino acids. V dropped 3 bases and J dropped 7 bases, with 24 bases sitting between them. The germline V gene encodes CDR1 MDHEN and CDR2 SYDVKM. The CDR3 sequence: CASSFMARGFEGSEAFF. In nucleotides, the CDR3 is TGTGCCAGCAGTTTTATGGCCAGGGGATTTGAGGGGAGTGAAGCTTTCTTT.

V and J are TRBV11-2 and TRBJ2-2; 12 bases align to TRBD2. Per the germline V gene, CDR1 is SGHAT and CDR2 is FQNNGV. The CDR3 loop spans 15 amino acids. Unmatched junction bases numbered 0, after V lost 4 bases and J lost 3 bases. The chain's CDR3 is CASSWTSGDTGELFF. In nucleotides, the CDR3 is TGTGCCAGCAGCTGGACTAGCGGGGACACCGGGGAGCTGTTTTTT.